Described below is a single TCR beta chain sequence and its context. This record belongs to a study of blood T cell repertoires in COVID-19. Trimming took 4 bases from V and 4 from J; bases not matched to a gene: 21. The CDR3 runs to 19 residues. Germline CDR1 is SEHNR and CDR2 is FQNEAQ (reference sequence). Clones were sequenced by immunoSEQ multiplex PCR, and TCRdb holds only the in-frame ones, with some missing. The sample lists about 230,000 clones; 65% to 90% were seen once. This clonotype was obtained from a man aged 18 to 30 who had recovered from COVID-19. This chain uses TRBV7-9 with TRBJ1-2, with 7 bases aligning to TRBD1. The sequenced sample was PBMCs or T cells enriched from blood (not recorded which). The chain's CDR3 is CASSSTVMETGRNRYGYTF. CDR3 sequence (DNA): TGTGCCAGCAGCTCGACCGTGATGGAGACAGGGCGCAACCGCTATGGCTACACCTTC. Full variable domain (outside the CDR3, taken from reference TRBV7-9 and TRBJ1-2): DTGVSQNPRHKITKRGQNVTFRCDPISEHNRLYWYRQTLGQGPEFLTYFQNEAQLEKSRLLSDRFSAERPKGSFSTLEIQRTEQGDSAMYLCASSSTVMETGRNRYGYTFGSGTRLTVV.